Below are 15 T cell receptor beta chains sequenced from a single sample in a study of CD8 T cells in Susac syndrome. RNA in amounts of about 0.45 to 1 ug was reverse transcribed with random hexamers. A single record per CDR3 protein comes from TCRdb applying MiXCR to the immunoSEQ multiplex PCR reads. The profile shows 65,000 to 95,000 distinct CDR3 sequences, around 94% of them singletons. Sequencing input: CD8+ T cells from PBMCs. The receptor set was obtained from a human donor with Susac syndrome.

The chain combines TRBV27 with TRBJ2-7, with 9 bases identical to TRBD2. With 2 bases clipped from V and 5 bases from J, the junction kept 13 bases outside the gene matches. The CDR3 length is 17 residues. The V gene's germline CDR1 is MNHEY and CDR2 SMNVEV (reference sequence). The CDR3 here is CASSLTAGGTGIDEQYF. The CDR3 DNA reads as TGTGCCAGCAGTTTAACCGCGGGGGGGACCGGGATCGACGAGCAGTACTTC.

This rearrangement joins TRBV20-1 to TRBJ2-1; either TRBD1 or TRBD2 may supply D (5 bases each). The V end was cut by 2 bases, the J end by 0 bases, with 14 bases between. This CDR3 spans 16 amino acids. CDR1 is DFQATT and CDR2 is SNEGSKA in the germline V gene (reference sequence). CDR3 nucleotides: TGCAGTGCTAGAATCGGGGCCCATAGCTCCTACAATGAGCAGTTCTTC. It encodes CSARIGAHSSYNEQFF.

The rearrangement joins TRBV25-1 to TRBJ2-5, with a weak D call TRBD1 (5 bases). The V gene's germline CDR1 is MGHDK and CDR2 SYGVNS. V lost 7 bases and J 0 bases, leaving 21 bases between the germline ends. This CDR3 has 17 residues. The CDR3 sequence is CASTSLGVSPYQETQYF. Written as DNA, the CDR3 is TGTGCCAGCACGAGCTTAGGGGTTTCCCCGTACCAAGAGACCCAGTACTTC.

The rearrangement links TRBV6-6 to TRBJ2-1, with D possibly TRBD1 on 6 matching bases. This CDR3 is built from 14 residues. Germline V lookup: CDR1 MNHNY, CDR2 SVGAGI (reference sequence). Trimming left V 5 bases short and J 5 bases short, with 13 bases between. The CDR3 spells CASSKQGGDNEQFF. The CDR3 nucleotides are TGTGCCAGCAGTAAACAGGGTGGGGACAATGAGCAGTTCTTC.

This chain connects TRBV2 to TRBJ2-7; perhaps TRBD1 as D (6 bases). The ends were cut back, 5 bases at V and 3 bases at J, with 20 bases in the middle. There are 16 residues in the CDR3. Looked up from germline, CDR1 is SNHLY and CDR2 is FYNNEI. CDR3 amino acids: CASSKGQTTGLYEQYF. For the CDR3, the DNA is TGTGCCAGCAGTAAAGGGCAGACGACAGGCCTCTACGAGCAGTACTTC.

A single count supports this clonotype. The chain has TRBV5-1 and TRBJ2-3; D gene uncertain. V was cut by 4 bases and J by 2 bases, with 11 bases left in between. This CDR3 has 14 residues. Germline CDR1 is SGHRS and CDR2 is YFSETQ. CDR3 residues: CASSPDTITDTQYF. Here the CDR3 DNA reads TGCGCCAGCAGCCCCGACACGATCACAGATACGCAGTATTTT. Variable domain in full (rest from reference TRBV5-1 and TRBJ2-3): KAGVTQTPRYLIKTRGQQVTLSCSPISGHRSVSWYQQTPGQGLQFLFEYFSETQRNKGNFPGRFSGRQFSNSRSEMNVSTLELGDSALYLCASSPDTITDTQYFGPGTRLTVL.

The chain combines TRBV15 with TRBJ1-2; D unresolved. This CDR3 has 14 amino acids. Trimming left V 1 base short and J 2 bases short, with 8 bases between. Per the germline V gene, CDR1 is LNHNV and CDR2 is YYDKDF (reference sequence). In nucleotides, the CDR3 is TGTGCCACCAGCAGAGGAGGAGAAAACTATGGCTACACCTTC. Translated, it gives CATSRGGENYGYTF.

V gene TRBV18 combines with J gene TRBJ2-2, with D possibly called TRBD1 or TRBD2 (5 bases each). Between the trimmed V and J ends, which lost 3 bases and 2 bases, there was a span of 10 bases. CDR1 and CDR2 from the germline V gene are KGHSH and LQKENI. The CDR3 covers 15 residues. Written as DNA, the CDR3 is TGTGCCAGCTCACCTCAACGGGACAACACCGGGGAGCTGTTTTTT. It is translated as CASSPQRDNTGELFF.

The chain carries TRBV12-3 or TRBV12-4 and TRBJ2-7, with 10 bases matching TRBD2. With 6 bases clipped from V and 3 bases from J, the junction kept 5 bases outside the gene matches. This CDR3 comprises 14 residues. The CDR3 sequence: CASSLWTSGYEQYF. For the CDR3, the DNA is TGTGCCAGCAGCCTTTGGACTAGCGGCTACGAGCAGTACTTC.

V gene TRBV30 combines with J gene TRBJ2-1; the match to TRBD1 covers 9 bases. Germline CDR1 is GTSNPN and CDR2 is SVGIG (reference sequence). The V and J ends lost 1 base and 8 bases, in that order; junction bases with no gene match: 9. The CDR3 consists of 15 residues. CDR3 sequence reads: CAWSAGTGYIDEQFF. CDR3 DNA: TGTGCCTGGAGTGCCGGGACAGGGTATATCGATGAGCAGTTCTTC. The full variable domain, its missing parts supplied by reference TRBV30 and TRBJ2-1, is SQTIHQWPATLVQPVGSPLSLECTVEGTSNPNLYWYRQAAGRGLQLLFYSVGIGQISSEVPQNLSASRPQDRQFILSSKKLLLSDSGFYLCAWSAGTGYIDEQFFGPGTRLTVL.

The rearrangement joins TRBV5-6 to TRBJ2-2; D possibly matches TRBD1 or TRBD2 (5 bases each). This CDR3 has 14 amino acids. CDR1 is SGHDT and CDR2 is YYEEEE in the germline V gene. The V and J ends lost 0 bases and 3 bases respectively, with 6 bases between them. The CDR3 sequence: CASSLGGDTGELFF. In nucleotides, the CDR3 is TGTGCCAGCAGCTTGGGAGGGGACACCGGGGAGCTGTTTTTT.

The chain carries TRBV6-5 and TRBJ2-7, with D unresolved. The CDR3 consists of 11 residues. V shed 2 bases and J shed 5 bases, with 4 bases lying between them. CDR1 and CDR2 (germline): MNHEY, SVGAGI. The CDR3 nucleotides are TGTGCCAGCAGTTACCAGGACGAGCAGTACTTC. Protein: CASSYQDEQYF.

The V and J genes are TRBV6-2 or TRBV6-3 and TRBJ2-7; D is ambiguous. Germline V gives CDR1 MNHEY, CDR2 SVGEGT. The CDR3 loop spans 13 amino acids. Trimming stripped 6 bases from V and 2 bases from J, with 11 bases between. The CDR3 loop is CASSLDRTYEQYF. CDR3 nucleotide sequence: TGTGCCAGCAGCCTCGATAGAACCTACGAGCAGTACTTC.

The rearrangement joins TRBV4-2 to TRBJ1-1, with unresolved D. The CDR3 is 14 amino acids. Germline CDR1 LGHNA, CDR2 YNFKEQ. The V and J ends lost 0 bases and 5 bases respectively, with 10 bases between them. CDR3 bases: TGTGCCAGCAGCCAAGAGGGGATCCGAACTGAAGCTTTCTTT. It specifies CASSQEGIRTEAFF.

DNA for the CDR3: TGTGCCAGCAGCTTCGCCGGGGTTCGTGAAAAACTGTTTTTT. As protein: CASSFAGVREKLFF. The chain joins TRBV7-9 to TRBJ1-4; no reliable D call. V lost 3 bases to trimming and J lost 7 bases, with 12 bases between them. CDR1 SEHNR and CDR2 FQNEAQ come from the germline V gene (reference sequence). The CDR3 runs to 14 residues.